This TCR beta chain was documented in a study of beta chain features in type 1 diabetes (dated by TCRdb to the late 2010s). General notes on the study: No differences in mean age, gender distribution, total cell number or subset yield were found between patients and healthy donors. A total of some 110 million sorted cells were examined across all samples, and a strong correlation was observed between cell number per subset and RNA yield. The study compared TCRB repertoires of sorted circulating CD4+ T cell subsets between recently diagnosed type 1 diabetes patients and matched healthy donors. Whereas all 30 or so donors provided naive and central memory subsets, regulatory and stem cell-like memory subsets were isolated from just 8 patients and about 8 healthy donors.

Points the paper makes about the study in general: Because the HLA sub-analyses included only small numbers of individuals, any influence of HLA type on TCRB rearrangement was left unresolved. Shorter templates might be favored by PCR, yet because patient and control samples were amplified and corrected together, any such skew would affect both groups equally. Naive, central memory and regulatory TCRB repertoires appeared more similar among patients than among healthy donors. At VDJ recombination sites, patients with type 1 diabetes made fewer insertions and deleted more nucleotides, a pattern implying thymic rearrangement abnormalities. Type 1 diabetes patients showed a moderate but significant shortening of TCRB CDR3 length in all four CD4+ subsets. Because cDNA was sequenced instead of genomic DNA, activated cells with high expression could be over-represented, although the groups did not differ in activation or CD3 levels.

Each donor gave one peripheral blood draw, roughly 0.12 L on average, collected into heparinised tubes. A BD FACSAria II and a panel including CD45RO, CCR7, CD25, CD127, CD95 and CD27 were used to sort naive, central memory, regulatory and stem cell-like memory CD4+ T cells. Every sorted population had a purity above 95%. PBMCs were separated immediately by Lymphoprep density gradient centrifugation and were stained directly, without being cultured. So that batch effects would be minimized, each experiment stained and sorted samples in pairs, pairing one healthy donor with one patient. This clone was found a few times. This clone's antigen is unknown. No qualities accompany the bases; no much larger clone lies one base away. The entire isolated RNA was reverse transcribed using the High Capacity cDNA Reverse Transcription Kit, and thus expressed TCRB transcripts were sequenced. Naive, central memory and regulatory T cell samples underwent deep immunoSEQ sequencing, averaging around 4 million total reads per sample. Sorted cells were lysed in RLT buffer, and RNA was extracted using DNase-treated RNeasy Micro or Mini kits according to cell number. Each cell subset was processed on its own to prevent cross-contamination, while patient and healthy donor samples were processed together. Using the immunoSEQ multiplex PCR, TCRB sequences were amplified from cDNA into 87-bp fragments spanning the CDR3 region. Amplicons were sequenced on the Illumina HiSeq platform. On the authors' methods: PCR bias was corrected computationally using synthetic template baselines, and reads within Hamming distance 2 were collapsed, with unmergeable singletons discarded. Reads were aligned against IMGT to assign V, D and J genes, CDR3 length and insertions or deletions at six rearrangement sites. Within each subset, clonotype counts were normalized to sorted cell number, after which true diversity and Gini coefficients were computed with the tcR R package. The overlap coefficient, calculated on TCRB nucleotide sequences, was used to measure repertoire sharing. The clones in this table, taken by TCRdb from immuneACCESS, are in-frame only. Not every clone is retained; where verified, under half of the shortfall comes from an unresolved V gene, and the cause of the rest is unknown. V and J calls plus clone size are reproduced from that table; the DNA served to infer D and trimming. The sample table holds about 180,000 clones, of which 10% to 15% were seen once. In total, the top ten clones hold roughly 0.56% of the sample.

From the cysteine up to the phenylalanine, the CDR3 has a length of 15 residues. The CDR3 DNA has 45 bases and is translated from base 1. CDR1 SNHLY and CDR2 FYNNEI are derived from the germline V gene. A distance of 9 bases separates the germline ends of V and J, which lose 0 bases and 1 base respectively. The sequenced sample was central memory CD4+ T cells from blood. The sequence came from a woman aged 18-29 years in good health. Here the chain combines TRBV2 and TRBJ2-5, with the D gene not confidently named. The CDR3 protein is CASSEAGLPQETQYF. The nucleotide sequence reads TGTGCCAGCAGTGAAGCTGGGCTACCCCAAGAGACCCAGTACTTC. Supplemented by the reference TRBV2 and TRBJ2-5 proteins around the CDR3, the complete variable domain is EPEVTQTPSHQVTQMGQEVILRCVPISNHLYFYWYRQILGQKVEFLVSFYNNEISEKSEIFDDQFSVERPDGSNFTLKIRSTKLEDSAMYFCASSEAGLPQETQYFGPGTRLLVL.